This entry describes one T cell receptor beta chain. This clone was seen once. Its antigen is not yet known. No qualities accompany the bases; no much larger clone lies one base away. V ends up 5 bases short and J 5 bases short, with an unmatched junction base count of 8. CDR1 SGHNT and CDR2 YENEEA are derived from the germline V gene. The CDR3 sequence holds 15 residues, the cysteine and phenylalanine included. CDR3 DNA is the only sequence kept; it has 45 bases, read in frame from the first base. The sample originates from a study of blood T cell repertoires in COVID-19 (dated by TCRdb to 2018 to 2020). For the study in its entirety: Samples from collaborators originated in the United States, Italy and Spain and spanned both the acute and convalescent phases of COVID-19. The samples were drawn from the first 160 participants of the ongoing ImmuneRACE study and from roughly 1,300 subjects provided by 6 global collaborators. Deeply sampled blood TCRbeta repertoires from subjects exposed to, actively infected with, or recovered from COVID-19 were included in the dataset. The material from the prospective study consisted of cDNA or gDNA derived from T cells, B-cell-depleted T cells, or PBMCs. Where available, HLA class I and class II types were taken from metadata supplied by the sample provider and were not determined by assay-based typing. Sample metadata almost always included a de-identified subject ID, COVID-19 status, age in years and sex. A freely available public database, intended as a resource for researchers studying the immune response to SARS-CoV-2, is where the repertoires were released. What the authors observed across the whole study: The quantity of clinical and demographic metadata differed by source and by participant and was supplied without curation.

The collaborating institutions used their own protocols to collect whole blood in K2EDTA tubes. Collaborator samples were shipped for TCRbeta analysis as frozen whole blood, isolated PBMCs, or DNA extracted from either sample type. TCRbeta CDR3 regions were amplified from genomic DNA using the immunoSEQ Assay, a bias-controlled multiplex PCR. The authors' analysis ran thus. Within the assay, amplification of reference gene primers was used to estimate how many nucleated cells each sample contained. To quantify the absolute abundance of each unique TCRbeta CDR3 rearrangement, sequence reads were collapsed and filtered. For each sample, productive Simpson clonality was calculated as the square root of Simpson's diversity index over productive rearrangements. This immuneACCESS table, as held by TCRdb, lists in-frame sequences with V and J called but not all clones. Of the missing ones, under half trace to an unresolved V gene in checked studies; the others have no known cause. For V, J and clone size, that table is used; D and trimming come from the DNA. Present in this sample are some 99,000 clones, approximately 72% of which were seen just once. Clones ranked in the top ten supply roughly 25% of the sample.

The sequenced sample was peripheral blood. The chain is made from TRBV11-3 and TRBJ2-7; the junction holds 11 bases that match TRBD1. This TCR derives from a man between 65 and 85 years old with acute or convalescent COVID-19. CDR3 reads: CASSQGQGAYHEQYF. The sequence in DNA is TGTGCCAGCAGCCAAGGACAGGGGGCTTACCACGAGCAGTACTTC.